The clone carrying this TCR beta chain appeared a single time. What it binds is not known. The data were taken from a study of graft-versus-host responses after intestinal transplantation. At the level of the study: Transplant types were multivisceral, liver-intestinal, or isolated intestinal. Every recipient underwent anti-thymocyte globulin induction, then tacrolimus and steroids for roughly 3 years.

CDR3 length: 15 amino acids. The germline V and J ends were trimmed by 0 bases and 0 bases, with 9 bases remaining between them. The germline V gene encodes CDR1 SGHRS and CDR2 YFSETQ. Here immunoSEQ multiplex PCR was the method, and the copy in TCRdb shows in-frame clones only, minus some. Here the sample spans roughly 73,000 clones, around nine tenths being singletons. The sample was unstimulated CD8+ T cells sorted from spleen or lymph node cells, taken before transplant. This TCR came from a human donor who was the organ donor for an intestinal transplant. The V and J genes are TRBV5-1 and TRBJ1-1; the D gene is possibly TRBD1 (5 bases). CDR3: CASSLEGALNTEAFF. The CDR3 nucleotides read TGCGCCAGCAGCTTGGAAGGGGCGCTGAACACTGAAGCTTTCTTT.